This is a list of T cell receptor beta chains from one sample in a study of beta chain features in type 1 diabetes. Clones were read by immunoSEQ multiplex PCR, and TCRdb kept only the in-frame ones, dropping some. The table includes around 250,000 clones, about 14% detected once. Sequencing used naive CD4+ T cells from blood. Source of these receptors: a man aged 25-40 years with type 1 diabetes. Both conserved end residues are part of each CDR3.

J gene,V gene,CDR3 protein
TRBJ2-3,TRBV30,CAWSVAGASTDTQYF
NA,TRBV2,CASRNGTVSYEQYF
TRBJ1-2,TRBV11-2,CASSLDRPGKSYGYTF
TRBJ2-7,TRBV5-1,CASSLGGTGSYEQYF
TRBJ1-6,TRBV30,CAWGRDRDNSPLHF
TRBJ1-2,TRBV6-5,CASSYPGARGYTF
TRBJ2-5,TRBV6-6,CASSKLAGEETQYF
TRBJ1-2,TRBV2,CASREDRPGGYTF
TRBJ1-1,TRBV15,CATSREMGGAGEAFF
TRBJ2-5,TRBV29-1,CSVVTSGQETQYF
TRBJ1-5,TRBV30,CAWSVGGPPNQPQHF
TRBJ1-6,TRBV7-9,CASSLGPPGHSPLHF
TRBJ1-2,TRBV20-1,CSAPDRNGYTF
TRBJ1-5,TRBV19,CASSIGQTSHPQHF
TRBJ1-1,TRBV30,CAWSDPRAGNTEAFF
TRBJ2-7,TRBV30,CAWSVSGRLYEQYF
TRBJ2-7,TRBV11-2,CASSSSLEDEQYF
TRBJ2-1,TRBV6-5,CASSRDTNEQFF
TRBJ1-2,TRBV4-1,CASSQVGANYGYTF
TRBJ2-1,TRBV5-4,CASSLGHRELYNEQFF
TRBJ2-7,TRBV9,CASSAGEGGPSYEQYF
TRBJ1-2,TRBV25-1,CASSEGHNYGYTF
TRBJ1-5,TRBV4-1,CASSHPGQKGQPQHF
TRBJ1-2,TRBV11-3,CASSGDRIGYTF
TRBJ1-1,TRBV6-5,CASSRDTNTEAFF
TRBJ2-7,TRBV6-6,CASSYSRDSYEQYF
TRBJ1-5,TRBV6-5,CASSSGQDRPQHF
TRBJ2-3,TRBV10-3,CAISDRAGGRRGTDTQYF
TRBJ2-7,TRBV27,CASSSNRGPYEQYF
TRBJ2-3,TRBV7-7,CASSLGPPAGGSDTQYF
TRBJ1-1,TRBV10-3,CAIRAADTEAFF
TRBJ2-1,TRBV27,CASRGLAGGYNEQFF
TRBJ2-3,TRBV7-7,CASSLIAGGPTDTQYF
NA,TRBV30,CAWSPRIYEQYF
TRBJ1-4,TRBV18,CASSPTGTVEKLFF
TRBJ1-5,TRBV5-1,CASSLTGDGNQPQHF
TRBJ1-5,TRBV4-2,CASSQDRHDQPQHF
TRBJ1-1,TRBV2,CASSERVIGTEAFF
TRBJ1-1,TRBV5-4,CASSLAGNTEAFF
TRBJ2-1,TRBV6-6,CASSAPGTGHNEQFF
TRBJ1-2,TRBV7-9,CASSSGQAYGYTF
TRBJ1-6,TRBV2,CASGPSSLHF
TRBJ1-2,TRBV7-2,CASSPRTSSYYGYTF
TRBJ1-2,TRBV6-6,CASSDSSGGDYGYTF
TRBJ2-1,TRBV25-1,CASSEGLGTRGGDEQFF
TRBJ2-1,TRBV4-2,CASSQGDSSSYNEQFF
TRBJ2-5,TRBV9,CASSVAKGAGETQYF
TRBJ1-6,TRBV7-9,CASSLGQVSSPLHF
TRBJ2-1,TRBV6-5,CASSYPGDSDNEQFF
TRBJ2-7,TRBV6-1,CASSEAISGQYEQYF
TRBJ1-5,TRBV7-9,CASSLVQDQPQHF
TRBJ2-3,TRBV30,CASSGGVSTDTQYF
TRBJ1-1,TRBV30,CAWSSPGDTEAFF